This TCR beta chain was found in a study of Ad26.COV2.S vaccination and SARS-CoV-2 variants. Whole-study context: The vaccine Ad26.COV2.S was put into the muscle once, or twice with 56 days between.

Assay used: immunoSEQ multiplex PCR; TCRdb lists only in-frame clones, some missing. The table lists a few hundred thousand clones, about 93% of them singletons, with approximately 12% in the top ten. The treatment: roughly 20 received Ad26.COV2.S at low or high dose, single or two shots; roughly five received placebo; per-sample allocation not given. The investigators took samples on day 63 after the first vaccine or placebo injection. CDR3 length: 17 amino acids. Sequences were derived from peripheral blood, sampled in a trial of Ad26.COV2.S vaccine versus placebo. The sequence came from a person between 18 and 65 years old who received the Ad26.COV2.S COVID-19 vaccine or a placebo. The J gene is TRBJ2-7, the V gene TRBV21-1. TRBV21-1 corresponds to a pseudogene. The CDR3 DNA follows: TGTGCCAGCAGCAAAGACCCGCCAGATAAGACCTCCTACGAGCAGTACTTC. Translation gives CASSKDPPDKTSYEQYF.